The 12 T cell receptor beta chains in this list originate from one sample, sequenced in a study of T cells in Graves' hyperthyroidism and ophthalmopathy. Using RNA transcripts as the source, TCR beta CDR3 regions were amplified. Using the HTBI primer set, a first-round RT-PCR was run on the TCR CDR3. TCRdb re-derived calls from the multiplex PCR reads in MiXCR, one entry per CDR3 protein. The top ten clones hold around 16% of a sample with around 340,000 distinct CDR3 sequences, about a sixth of them seen once. The sequenced sample consisted of blood. The source is a woman aged 35 to 49 with Graves' ophthalmopathy.

This clonotype was recorded many times. This chain links TRBV12-3 or TRBV12-4 with TRBJ2-7; 8 nucleotides line up with TRBD2. This CDR3 has 14 residues. J was trimmed by 2 bases and V by 1 base; bases with no gene match: 1. The CDR3 DNA is TGTGCCAGCAGTTTAGGAGCGGGGGCCTACGAGCAGTACTTC. Translating gives CASSLGAGAYEQYF.

This clonotype was seen repeatedly, ten times or more. The rearrangement links TRBV20-1 to TRBJ2-4; D perhaps matches TRBD2 (6 bases). This CDR3 contains 14 residues. The germline gives CDR1 DFQATT, CDR2 SNEGSKA (reference sequence). Trimming removed 5 bases from V and 6 bases from J, with 17 bases in between. For the CDR3, the DNA is TGCAGTGCTCAACCCCGGGGGTTGGGAAACATTCAGTACTTC. This encodes CSAQPRGLGNIQYF.

This clonotype has a count of ten or more. The chain links TRBV12-3 or TRBV12-4 to TRBJ1-1; tentative D call: TRBD1 (5 bases). The CDR3 runs 17 residues. V was pared by 7 bases and J by 1 base, with 22 bases between. CDR3 residues: CASMGAPLWGSNTEAFF. The CDR3 DNA follows: TGTGCCAGCATGGGAGCCCCTCTTTGGGGGTCGAACACTGAAGCTTTCTTT.

This clonotype was observed at least ten times. The V gene is TRBV6-5, the J gene TRBJ2-2; tentatively, D is TRBD1 or TRBD2 (5 bases each). The V and J ends lost 0 bases and 4 bases respectively, with 9 bases between them. CDR1 and CDR2 from the germline V gene are MNHEY and SVGAGI. This CDR3 contains 15 residues. The CDR3: CASSYSTGRTGELFF. DNA of the CDR3: TGTGCCAGCAGTTACTCGACGGGGCGCACCGGGGAGCTGTTTTTT.

In its sample, this clonotype was seen many times. This chain links TRBV20-1 with TRBJ1-2, with D tentatively TRBD1 (5 bases). This CDR3 is 17 amino acids long. Germline values: CDR1 DFQATT, CDR2 SNEGSKA (reference sequence). Trimming cost V 5 bases and J 2 bases, with 24 bases left between them. CDR3 sequence (DNA): TGCAGTGCTGAGGGGCCTGCCAGGGAAAGATCCAACTATGGCTACACCTTC. This translates into CSAEGPARERSNYGYTF.

This clonotype has only a few counts. This rearrangement joins TRBV28 to TRBJ1-4; possible D gene TRBD1, 6 bases. The V end was cut by 6 bases, the J end by 4 bases, with 9 bases between. Germline CDR1 MDHEN, CDR2 SYDVKM. This CDR3 region has 13 residues. This CDR3 reads CASRTGFNEKLFF. CDR3 in DNA: TGTGCCAGCAGAACAGGGTTTAATGAAAAACTGTTTTTT.

This clonotype was seen many times. The CDR3 bases are TGTGCCACCAGTGAGGGCAACAGGGTTAAGAACTATGGCTACACCTTC. Translating it yields CATSEGNRVKNYGYTF. This chain links TRBV24-1 with TRBJ1-2; maybe TRBD1 (6 bases). V was clipped by 4 bases and J by 2 bases, with 16 bases between them. The CDR3 length is 16 residues. CDR1 and CDR2 (germline): KGHDR, SFDVKD.

The chain couples TRBV29-1 to TRBJ2-5; D gene uncertain. V was shortened by 3 bases and J by 5 bases, with 13 bases between the two germline ends. The CDR3 spans 13 residues. Germline values: CDR1 SQVTM, CDR2 ANQGSEA. DNA of the CDR3: TGCAGCGTTGATAGGATGGGGTGGGAGACCCAGTACTTC. Translating it yields CSVDRMGWETQYF.

In this sample, this clonotype turned up many times. The chain couples TRBV28 to TRBJ2-1; no definite D call. Between the trimmed V and J ends, which lost 6 bases and 8 bases, there was a span of 11 bases. The germline V gene has CDR1 MDHEN and CDR2 SYDVKM. The CDR3 sequence is 12 residues long. CDR3 sequence (DNA): TGTGCCAGCAGGCGGTTACAATATGAGCAGTTCTTC. It specifies CASRRLQYEQFF. Using reference TRBV28 and TRBJ2-1 for the parts outside the CDR3, the full variable domain is DVKVTQSSRYLVKRTGEKVFLECVQDMDHENMFWYRQDPGLGLRLIYFSYDVKMKEKGDIPEGYSVSREKKERFSLILESASTNQTSMYLCASRRLQYEQFFGPGTRLTVL.

The sample holds a few counts of this clonotype. V gene TRBV29-1 combines with J gene TRBJ2-2; 9 bases are shared with TRBD1. After removal of 5 bases from V and 4 bases from J, the junction contained 8 bases not matched to a gene. CDR3 size: 15 residues. Germline V gene sequence: CDR1 SQVTM, CDR2 ANQGSEA. CDR3 sequence reads: CSVPKGQGITGELFF. In DNA form, the CDR3 reads TGCAGCGTTCCTAAAGGACAGGGGATCACCGGGGAGCTGTTTTTT.

This clonotype showed up many times. The chain employs TRBV5-6 and TRBJ2-7, with D perhaps TRBD2 (6 bases). The CDR3 length is 16 residues. Germline assignment: CDR1 SGHDT and CDR2 YYEEEE. Trimming cost V 4 bases and J 5 bases, with 22 bases left between them. The CDR3 region is CASSHRVLGRTNEQYF. In DNA, the CDR3 is TGTGCCAGCAGCCATCGAGTATTGGGAAGGACTAACGAGCAGTACTTC.

The chain couples TRBV11-2 to TRBJ2-7, with 9 nucleotides matching TRBD1. CDR3 size: 16 residues. V lost 5 bases, J lost 1 base, and 9 bases stayed unmatched. The V gene's germline CDR1 is SGHAT and CDR2 FQNNGV. The CDR3 loop is CASSATGGGGSYEQYF. The CDR3 region has the DNA TGTGCCAGCAGCGCCACAGGGGGCGGCGGGTCCTACGAGCAGTACTTC.